This record covers a single T cell receptor (beta chain). What it recognizes is unknown. This entry comes from a study of T cells after yellow fever vaccination. Across the whole study: Libraries from low-cell-number fractions were prepared with the SMART-Seq v4 Ultra Low Input RNA kit.

Study results and caveats: A large majority of primary-vaccination clones showed up again after the booster (about 97% CD4, almost 90% CD8). Bulk-population clonotypes that are abundant could appear as contaminants in FACS-sorted repertoires. When the response was secondary, it was weaker but reached its peak faster, day 5 versus 15.

TCRdb redid the calling of the 5' RACE reads with MiXCR, one entry per CDR3 protein. The sample lists some 350,000 distinct CDR3 sequences, approximately 10% seen once, with roughly 18% in the top ten. The receptor comes from a young man who received the YFV17D yellow fever vaccine. The material sequenced was PBMCs, taken on the day of the first yellow fever vaccination.

CDR3 DNA sequence: TGCGCCAGCACCCCCCTACTAGCGGGGGGCCCGGGTGAGCAGTTCTTC. It codes for CASTPLLAGGPGEQFF. The chain couples TRBV5-1 to TRBJ2-1, with 12 bases lining up with TRBD2. The germline gives CDR1 SGHRS, CDR2 YFSETQ. The CDR3 is made up of 16 amino acids. The junction had 13 bases not matched to a gene; V was cut back by 6 bases and J by 9 bases.